The 2 T cell receptor beta chains listed next were all sequenced from one sample in a study of blood T cell repertoires in COVID-19. The repertoire was sequenced with immunoSEQ multiplex PCR; TCRdb's copy has only in-frame clones and lacks some. The sample has some 160,000 clones; around 80% are singletons. Material: PBMCs or T cells enriched from blood (not recorded which). The receptor source for this set is a woman in her 70s in a cohort exposed to, infected with or recovered from COVID-19 (not recorded which).

This chain uses TRBV19 with TRBJ2-5; TRBD2 might be the D (5 bases). The CDR3 consists of 13 residues. Trimming left V 5 bases short and J 2 bases short, with 9 bases between. CDR1 and CDR2 from the germline V gene are LNHDA and SQIVND (reference sequence). CDR3: CASSWGVQETQYF. The CDR3 DNA reads as TGTGCCAGTAGTTGGGGAGTACAAGAGACCCAGTACTTC.

This chain uses TRBV10-3 with TRBJ2-7; TRBD2 matches at 7 bases. Germline CDR1 reads ENHRY; CDR2 reads SYGVKD. The CDR3 runs 14 residues. The junction had 7 bases not matched to a gene; V was cut back by 3 bases and J by 5 bases. The CDR3, as DNA: TGTGCCATCAGTGATAGGCGGGAGCCGGACGAGCAGTACTTC. Translating gives CAISDRREPDEQYF.